The following is a T cell receptor beta chain sequence with its context. Its matching antigen is unknown. Per germline, CDR1 SGHRS and CDR2 YFSETQ. Trimming stripped 0 bases from V and 4 bases from J, with 13 bases between. The CDR3 has 15 residues. The data are from a study of PD-1 blockade in classical Hodgkin lymphoma. Study-wide context: The nivolumab dose that patients received was 3 mg/kg, given intravenously every 2 weeks.

Assay used: immunoSEQ multiplex PCR; TCRdb lists only in-frame clones, some missing. The data contain 10,000 to 15,000 clones, 91% of them singletons. Study-wide points: Repertoire difference causes, possibly disease activity or prior therapy, remain undefined.

Relapse was seen in all patients after autologous stem cell transplantation, and brentuximab vedotin exposure was variable. The best responses consisted of complete response, partial response or progressive disease. The sample was peripheral blood mononuclear cells (PBMCs), taken at baseline. The sequence derives from a human donor with classical Hodgkin lymphoma. The chain uses TRBV5-1 and TRBJ2-5; D is perhaps TRBD2 (6 bases). CDR3 bases: TGCGCCAGCAGCTTGGCGCCGGGGGTTGGAGAGACCCAGTACTTC. It yields the protein CASSLAPGVGETQYF. The variable domain in full, completed from reference TRBV5-1 and TRBJ2-5, reads KAGVTQTPRYLIKTRGQQVTLSCSPISGHRSVSWYQQTPGQGLQFLFEYFSETQRNKGNFPGRFSGRQFSNSRSEMNVSTLELGDSALYLCASSLAPGVGETQYFGPGTRLLVL.